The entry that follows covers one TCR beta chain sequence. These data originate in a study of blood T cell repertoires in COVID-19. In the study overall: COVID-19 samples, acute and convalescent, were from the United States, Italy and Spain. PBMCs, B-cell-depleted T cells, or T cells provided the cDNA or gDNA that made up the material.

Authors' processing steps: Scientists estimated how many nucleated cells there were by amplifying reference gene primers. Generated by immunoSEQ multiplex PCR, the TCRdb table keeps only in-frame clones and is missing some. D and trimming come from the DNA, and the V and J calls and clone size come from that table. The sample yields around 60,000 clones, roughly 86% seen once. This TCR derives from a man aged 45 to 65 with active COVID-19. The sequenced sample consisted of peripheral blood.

The CDR3 nucleotides read TGCAGCGTTGCGAAGGGGGACAGGGGGGGCTACACCTTC. This translates into CSVAKGDRGGYTF. V usage is TRBV29-1 and J usage is TRBJ1-2, with 11 bases aligning to TRBD1. The V segment lost 4 bases and the J segment 8 bases; nucleotides outside the gene matches: 6. From germline, CDR1 is SQVTM and CDR2 ANQGSEA. The CDR3 is 13 residues long.